The clone carrying this T cell receptor (beta chain) was seen a few times. Its specificity is unknown. In the library, individual cDNA molecules carried attached unique molecular identifiers. MiXCR was run by TCRdb on the 5' RACE reads, yielding one entry per CDR3 protein. The table includes under 75,000 distinct CDR3 sequences, roughly 13% detected once. The data belong to a study of early T cells in non-severe SARS-CoV-2 infection. Across the study: Chains stayed unpaired after sequencing of bulk RNA from unsorted whole blood.

Study-level points and caveats: Anti-spike CD8 responses were favored in VDJdb matching, and private and CD4 specificities were missed.

The receptor's source is an adult who was a healthcare worker with PCR-confirmed SARS-CoV-2 infection or an uninfected control (not recorded which). Sequenced material: whole blood.

CDR3 nucleotides: TGTGCCACCAGTGAAATTAGCGGGTCACCCTACAATGAGCAGTTCTTC. Its translation: CATSEISGSPYNEQFF. This chain joins TRBV24-1 and TRBJ2-1; 7 bases fit TRBD2. With 4 bases clipped from V and 2 bases from J, the junction kept 7 bases outside the gene matches. The length of the CDR3 is 16 residues. Germline V lookup: CDR1 KGHDR, CDR2 SFDVKD.